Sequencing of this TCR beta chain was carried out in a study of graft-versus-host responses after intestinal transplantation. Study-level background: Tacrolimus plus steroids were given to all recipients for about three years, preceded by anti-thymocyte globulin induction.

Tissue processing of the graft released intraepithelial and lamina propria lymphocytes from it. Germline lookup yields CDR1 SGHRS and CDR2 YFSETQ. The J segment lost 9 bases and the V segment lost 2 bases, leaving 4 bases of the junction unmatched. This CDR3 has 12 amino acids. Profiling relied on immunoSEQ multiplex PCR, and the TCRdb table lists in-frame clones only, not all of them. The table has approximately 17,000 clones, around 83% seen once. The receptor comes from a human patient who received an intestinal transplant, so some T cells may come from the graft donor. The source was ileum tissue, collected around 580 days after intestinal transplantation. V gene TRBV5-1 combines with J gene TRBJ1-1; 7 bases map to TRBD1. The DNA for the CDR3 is TGCGCCAGCAGCTTAGACAGGGATAAAGCTTTCTTT. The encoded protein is CASSLDRDKAFF. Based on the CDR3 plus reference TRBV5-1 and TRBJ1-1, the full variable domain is KAGVTQTPRYLIKTRGQQVTLSCSPISGHRSVSWYQQTPGQGLQFLFEYFSETQRNKGNFPGRFSGRQFSNSRSEMNVSTLELGDSALYLCASSLDRDKAFFGQGTRLTVV.